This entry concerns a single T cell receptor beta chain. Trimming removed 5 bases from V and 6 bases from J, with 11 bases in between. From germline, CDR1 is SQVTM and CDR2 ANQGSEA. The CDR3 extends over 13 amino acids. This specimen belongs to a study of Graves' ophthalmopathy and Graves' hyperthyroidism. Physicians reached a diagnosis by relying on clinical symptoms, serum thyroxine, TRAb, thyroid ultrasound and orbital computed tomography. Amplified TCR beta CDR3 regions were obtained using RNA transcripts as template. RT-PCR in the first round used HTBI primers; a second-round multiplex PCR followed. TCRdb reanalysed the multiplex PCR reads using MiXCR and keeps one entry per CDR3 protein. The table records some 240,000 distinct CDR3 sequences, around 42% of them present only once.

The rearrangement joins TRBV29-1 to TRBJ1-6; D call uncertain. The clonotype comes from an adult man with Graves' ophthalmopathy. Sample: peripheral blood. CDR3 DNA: TGCAGCGTTCGTAGTACAGTTAATTCACCCCTCCACTTT. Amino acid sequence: CSVRSTVNSPLHF. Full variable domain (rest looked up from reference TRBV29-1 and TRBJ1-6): SAVISQKPSRDICQRGTSLTIQCQVDSQVTMMFWYRQQPGQSLTLIATANQGSEATYESGFVIDKFPISRPNLTFSTLTVSNMSPEDSSIYLCSVRSTVNSPLHFGNGTRLTVT.